The clone carrying this T cell receptor (beta chain) was observed a single time. Antigen specificity is unknown. The deep-level immunoSEQ assay was used. About 30,000 T cell genomes, or about 0.2 ug DNA, went into the sorted-subset replicate PCRs. TCRdb's copy holds only in-frame clones and misses some; the assay was immunoSEQ multiplex PCR. The table lists approximately 2,000,000 clones, around 90% of them singletons. CD45RA+ naive and CD45RA-negative memory subsets were separated from CD4+ cells. The V gene lost 0 bases and the J gene lost 1 base, with 5 bases spanning the gap. The germline CDR1 and CDR2 sequences are SGHAT and FQNNGV. The length of the CDR3 is 14 residues. The source of the sample is a study of shared clonotypes between healthy human individuals. Study-wide points: Compared with clonotypes that all four donors shared, non-shared clonotypes had lower generation probabilities.

Specimen: naive CD4+ T cells from PBMCs. Subset noted: CD45RA+ positively selected. This clonotype was obtained from a man in his late teens or twenties in good health. Some clones in this sample may be carry-over from other donors' samples. This chain joins TRBV11-2 and TRBJ2-3; D call uncertain. The DNA for the CDR3 is TGTGCCAGCAGCTTAGAATTCGGCACAGATACGCAGTATTTT. Translated: CASSLEFGTDTQYF.